The clone carrying this T cell receptor beta chain appeared a few times. These data originate in a study of cytotoxic CD8 clonotypes in ibrutinib-treated CLL. Germline CDR1 and CDR2: SGHNT and YYREEE (reference sequence). Trimming pared 3 bases from V and 0 bases from J, leaving 12 bases between. The CDR3 spans 15 residues. The table came from immunoSEQ multiplex PCR; TCRdb's copy has only in-frame clones and leaves some out. The table records about 310,000 clones, roughly 79% of them present only once. The specimen comprised PBMCs, sampled before ibrutinib treatment. This chain links TRBV5-4 with TRBJ1-2; tentative D call: TRBD1 (5 bases). The clonotype was recovered from a human donor with chronic lymphocytic leukemia. The CDR3 loop reads CASSSRGPTNYGYTF. CDR3 bases: TGTGCCAGCAGCTCCCGGGGCCCCACTAACTATGGCTACACCTTC. The complete variable domain, with remaining parts taken from reference TRBV5-4 and TRBJ1-2, reads ETGVTQSPTHLIKTRGQQVTLRCSSQSGHNTVSWYQQALGQGPQFIFQYYREEENGRGNFPPRFSGLQFPNYSSELNVNALELDDSALYLCASSSRGPTNYGYTFGSGTRLTVV.